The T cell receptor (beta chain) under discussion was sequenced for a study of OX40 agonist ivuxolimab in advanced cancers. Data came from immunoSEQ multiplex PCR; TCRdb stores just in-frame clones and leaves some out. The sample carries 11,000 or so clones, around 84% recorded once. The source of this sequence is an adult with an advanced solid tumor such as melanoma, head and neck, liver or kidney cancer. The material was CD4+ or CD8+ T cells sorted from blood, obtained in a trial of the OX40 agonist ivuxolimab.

CDR3 sequence (DNA): TGTGCCAGCAGTGTCGGTCCCAATGAGCAGTTCTTC. Protein: CASSVGPNEQFF. The rearrangement links TRBV6-6 to TRBJ2-1; D ambiguous. The germline gives CDR1 MNHNY, CDR2 SVGAGI (reference sequence). V lost 5 bases and J 6 bases, leaving 8 bases between the germline ends. This CDR3 comprises 12 residues.